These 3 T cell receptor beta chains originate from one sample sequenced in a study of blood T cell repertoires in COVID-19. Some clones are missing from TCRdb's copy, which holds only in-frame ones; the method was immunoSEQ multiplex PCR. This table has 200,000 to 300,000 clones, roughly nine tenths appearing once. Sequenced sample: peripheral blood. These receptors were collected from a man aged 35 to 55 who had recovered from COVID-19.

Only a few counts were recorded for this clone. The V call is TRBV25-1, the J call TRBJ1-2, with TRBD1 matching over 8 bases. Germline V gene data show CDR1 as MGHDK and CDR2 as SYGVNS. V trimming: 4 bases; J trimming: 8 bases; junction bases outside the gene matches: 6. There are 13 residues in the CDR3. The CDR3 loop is CASSVGQGKGYTF. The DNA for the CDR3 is TGTGCCAGCAGTGTAGGACAGGGTAAAGGCTACACCTTC.

DNA for the CDR3: TGTGCCAGCTACCTAGGGAGGGATGGCTACACCTTC. Translating gives CASYLGRDGYTF. The rearrangement uses TRBV6-5 and TRBJ1-2; the D is unclear. The CDR3 covers 12 residues. Trimming removed 8 bases at V and 6 bases at J, with 13 bases between. CDR1 and CDR2 from the germline V gene are MNHEY and SVGAGI.

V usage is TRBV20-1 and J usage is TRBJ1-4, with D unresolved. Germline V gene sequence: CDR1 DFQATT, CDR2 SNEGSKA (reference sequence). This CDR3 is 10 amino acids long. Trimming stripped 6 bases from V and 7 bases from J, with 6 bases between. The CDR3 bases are TGCAGTGCCAAAGCTGAAAAACTGTTTTTT. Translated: CSAKAEKLFF.